Below are 31 T cell receptor beta chains sequenced from a single sample in a study of T-cell reconstitution after alpha-beta-depleted transplantation in children. Unique molecular identifiers were incorporated into the prepared TCRbeta library. TCRdb reanalysed the PCR reads using MiXCR and keeps one entry per CDR3 protein. The sample has 450,000 to 600,000 distinct CDR3 sequences; approximately 32% are singletons. The input for sequencing was PBMCs from the stem cell graft donor, taken from the stem cell graft. The receptors stem from a human donor who donated a stem cell graft to a child with aplastic anemia.

This rearrangement joins TRBV29-1 to TRBJ2-2, with D tentatively TRBD2 (6 bases). CDR3 size: 14 residues. Germline V lookup: CDR1 SQVTM, CDR2 ANQGSEA. Trimming pared 1 base from V and 5 bases from J, leaving 11 bases between. This CDR3 is CSVEGLARTGELFF. The CDR3 DNA reads TGCAGCGTTGAAGGGCTAGCGAGGACCGGGGAGCTGTTTTTT.

This clonotype appeared a few times. The chain is built from TRBV29-1 and TRBJ2-1; the D gene could be TRBD1 or TRBD2 (5 bases each). CDR1 is SQVTM, CDR2 ANQGSEA, per germline. The CDR3 length is 14 residues. The V and J ends lost 2 bases and 7 bases respectively, with 15 bases between them. The CDR3 loop reads CSVELRGVRNEQFF. CDR3 DNA: TGCAGCGTTGAATTGAGGGGCGTACGGAATGAGCAGTTCTTC.

This clonotype came up a few times. The chain links TRBV6-5 to TRBJ2-7; D unclear. In germline, CDR1 is MNHEY, CDR2 SVGAGI. The CDR3 has 14 amino acids. V shed 0 bases and J shed 7 bases, with 13 bases lying between them. CDR3 protein: CASSYSKAWGEQYF. The CDR3, as DNA: TGTGCCAGCAGTTACTCGAAGGCCTGGGGTGAGCAGTACTTC.

The chain carries TRBV27 and TRBJ2-3; D perhaps matches TRBD2 (7 bases). V lost 2 bases, J lost 2 bases, and 14 bases lay in between. Germline V gene lookup returns CDR1 MNHEY and CDR2 SMNVEV (reference sequence). The CDR3 has 16 residues. CDR3: CASSLAGAKFTDTQYF. The CDR3 coding sequence is TGTGCCAGCAGTTTAGCGGGGGCTAAATTCACAGATACGCAGTATTTT.

The chain couples TRBV7-2 to TRBJ1-5; 11 positions agree with TRBD1. CDR3 length: 16 amino acids. V lost 5 bases and J lost 6; bases outside the gene matches: 9. The germline V gene has CDR1 SGHTA and CDR2 FQGNSA. CDR3 DNA: TGTGCCAGCAGCACCGGGACAGGGGGTTCGGGTCAGCCCCAGCATTTT. This encodes CASSTGTGGSGQPQHF.

In this sample, this clonotype turned up a few times. The chain recombines TRBV21-1 with TRBJ1-1. TRBV21-1 constitutes a pseudogene. The CDR3 length is 15 residues. The CDR3 is CASSKGAGMNTEAFF. The CDR3 DNA sequence: TGTGCCAGCAGCAAAGGTGCGGGGATGAACACTGAAGCTTTCTTT.

The chain uses TRBV4-2 and TRBJ2-3; 9 nucleotides align to TRBD2. The CDR3 contains 12 residues. CDR1 LGHNA and CDR2 YNFKEQ come from the germline V gene. With V trimmed by 5 bases and J by 13 bases, 7 bases remained unmatched. The CDR3 loop reads CASSDTSGHKYF. Written as DNA, the CDR3 is TGTGCCAGCAGCGACACTAGCGGGCATAAGTATTTT.

The V gene is TRBV4-3, the J gene TRBJ2-2, with a weak D call TRBD2 (6 bases). Germline values: CDR1 LGHNA, CDR2 YSLEER. CDR3 length: 16 amino acids. The ends were cut back, 0 bases at V and 7 bases at J, with 15 bases in the middle. The CDR3 nucleotides read TGCGCCAGCAGCCAAGAGTTGGAGGGACGGGGCGGGGAGCTGTTTTTT. As protein: CASSQELEGRGGELFF.

V and J are TRBV12-3 or TRBV12-4 and TRBJ2-1; no reliable D call. The V gene lost 5 bases and the J gene lost 0 bases, with 14 bases spanning the gap. CDR3 size: 16 residues. The chain's CDR3 is CASSEQFVSSYNEQFF. The CDR3 DNA sequence: TGTGCCAGCAGTGAACAATTTGTTAGCTCCTACAATGAGCAGTTCTTC.

The J gene is TRBJ2-1, the V gene TRBV12-3 or TRBV12-4; 8 bases agree with TRBD2. The CDR3 sequence is 16 residues long. The J segment lost 8 bases and the V segment lost 3 bases, leaving 12 bases of the junction unmatched. The CDR3 bases are TGTGCCAGCAGTTTCTCGGGGGGGAGATCTTGGTATGAGCAGTTCTTC. This sequence encodes CASSFSGGRSWYEQFF.

This chain joins TRBV18 and TRBJ2-1; the match to TRBD2 covers 13 bases. Germline lookup yields CDR1 KGHSH and CDR2 LQKENI. This CDR3 is 17 amino acids long. V dropped 1 base and J dropped 7; count of bases not matched to a gene: 7. CDR3: CASSPLGWTSGRNEQFF. The CDR3 coding sequence is TGTGCCAGCTCACCACTGGGGTGGACTAGCGGGAGAAATGAGCAGTTCTTC.

The genes are TRBV15 and TRBJ2-3; 8 nucleotides align to TRBD2. The CDR3 totals 17 residues. The V and J ends lost 3 bases and 6 bases, in that order; junction bases with no gene match: 14. Per germline, CDR1 LNHNV and CDR2 YYDKDF (reference sequence). CDR3 coding DNA: TGTGCCACCAGCAGGGACGCTAGCGGGCCCCTAAGTGATACGCAGTATTTT. As protein: CATSRDASGPLSDTQYF. The full variable domain, in which reference TRBV15 and TRBJ2-3 provide the parts outside the CDR3, is DAMVIQNPRYQVTQFGKPVTLSCSQTLNHNVMYWYQQKSSQAPKLLFHYYDKDFNNEADTPDNFQSRRPNTSFCFLDIRSPGLGDTAMYLCATSRDASGPLSDTQYFGPGTRLTVL.

The chain employs TRBV20-1 and TRBJ1-5, with D unclear. V gave up 3 bases and J gave up 2 bases, with 14 bases separating them. There are 15 residues in the CDR3. CDR1 is DFQATT, CDR2 SNEGSKA, per germline (reference sequence). The CDR3 sequence: CSARLYGEGNQPQHF. The CDR3 DNA sequence: TGCAGTGCTAGGCTCTATGGGGAGGGCAATCAGCCCCAGCATTTT.

The chain couples TRBV24-1 to TRBJ1-2; no clear D. There are 12 residues in the CDR3. Germline V gene lookup returns CDR1 KGHDR and CDR2 SFDVKD. V dropped 5 bases and J dropped 7 bases, with 10 bases sitting between them. The CDR3 loop is CATSVDERGYTF. CDR3 nucleotide sequence: TGTGCCACCAGTGTTGACGAACGTGGCTACACCTTC.

This rearrangement joins TRBV28 to TRBJ2-7; D unresolved. The length of the CDR3 is 10 residues. Per the germline V gene, CDR1 is MDHEN and CDR2 is SYDVKM. V was pared by 6 bases and J by 6 bases, with 6 bases between. CDR3 protein: CASRSLEQYF. CDR3 DNA: TGTGCCAGCAGATCCCTCGAGCAGTACTTC.

This rearrangement joins TRBV5-1 to TRBJ2-7; 8 bases line up with TRBD2. Per the germline V gene, CDR1 is SGHRS and CDR2 is YFSETQ. Trimming took 4 bases from V and 0 from J; bases not matched to a gene: 9. The CDR3 sequence is 16 residues long. CDR3 amino acids: CASSASLLAASYEQYF. CDR3 in DNA: TGCGCCAGCAGCGCCTCCTTACTAGCGGCCTCCTACGAGCAGTACTTC.

The chain combines TRBV21-1 with TRBJ2-3; whether TRBD1, the table's D call, matches the DNA was not checked. TRBV21-1 is assigned pseudogene status. The CDR3 contains 17 residues. Here the CDR3 reads CASSKGPERGVPDTQYF. Written as DNA, the CDR3 is TGTGCCAGCAGCAAAGGGCCGGAAAGGGGGGTTCCAGATACGCAGTATTTT.

This rearrangement joins TRBV12-3 or TRBV12-4 to TRBJ2-2, with D perhaps matching TRBD1 (6 bases). The CDR3 totals 13 residues. V lost 5 bases to trimming and J lost 6 bases, with 10 bases between them. The CDR3 is CASSLRGSGELFF. The CDR3 DNA reads as TGTGCCAGCAGTCTCAGGGGATCCGGGGAGCTGTTTTTT.

The table lists this clonotype with a count of one. This chain links TRBV7-8 with TRBJ1-3, with TRBD1 as a possible D gene (5 bases). The CDR3 contains 16 residues. V lost 0 bases, J lost 8 bases, and 17 bases lay in between. In germline, CDR1 is SGHVS, CDR2 FQNEAQ. The CDR3 protein is CASSLAGREVGDTIYF. The CDR3 nucleotides read TGTGCCAGCAGCTTAGCGGGCAGGGAGGTTGGGGACACCATATATTTT.

This sequence joins TRBV27 and TRBJ1-5; weak D call: TRBD1 (6 bases). The CDR3 spans 17 residues. V was trimmed by 3 bases and J by 5 bases, leaving 20 bases between them. Germline assignment: CDR1 MNHEY and CDR2 SMNVEV (reference sequence). CDR3 sequence reads: CASSLVGVRGVDQPQHF. DNA for the CDR3: TGTGCCAGCAGTTTGGTGGGGGTCAGGGGAGTGGATCAGCCCCAGCATTTT.

Here the CDR3 reads CASSLDFVWDGPYEQYF. CDR3 DNA: TGTGCCAGCAGCTTAGATTTCGTATGGGACGGCCCCTACGAGCAGTACTTC. The chain uses TRBV11-1 and TRBJ2-7, with D perhaps being TRBD1 or TRBD2 (5 bases each). The germline V gene has CDR1 SGHAT and CDR2 FQDESV (reference sequence). V was trimmed by 1 base and J by 2 bases, leaving 18 bases between them. The CDR3 is 17 residues long.

A remark on this clonotype: A much larger clone sits a single nucleotide away, making a read error possible. V gene TRBV7-2 combines with J gene TRBJ2-5, with D possibly TRBD2 on 5 matching bases. The CDR3 totals 13 residues. Deletions cut 1 base from V and 5 bases from J, with 8 bases between. Looked up from germline, CDR1 is SGHTA and CDR2 is FQGNSA. The CDR3 DNA reads TGTGCCAGCAGCTTAGGAGCGGTGGAGACCCAGTACTTC. Its protein product is CASSLGAVETQYF.

This clonotype showed up just a few times. The gene calls are TRBV5-1 and TRBJ1-4, with 10 positions matching TRBD1. After removal of 6 bases from V and 7 bases from J, the junction contained 6 bases not matched to a gene. Germline CDR1 and CDR2: SGHRS and YFSETQ. The CDR3 is made up of 14 amino acids. CDR3 sequence: CASNPGQGSEKLFF. The CDR3 region has the DNA TGCGCCAGCAACCCGGGACAGGGGTCTGAAAAACTGTTTTTT.

V and J are TRBV20-1 and TRBJ2-5, with no clear D. Between the trimmed V and J ends, which lost 0 bases and 7 bases, there was a span of 18 bases. CDR1 is DFQATT and CDR2 is SNEGSKA in the germline V gene (reference sequence). The CDR3 consists of 15 residues. The CDR3 protein is CSARDHSRSEGTQYF. CDR3 coding DNA: TGCAGTGCTAGAGATCATTCGAGGTCAGAAGGGACCCAGTACTTC.

V and J are TRBV18 and TRBJ1-5; D remains ambiguous. CDR1 is KGHSH, CDR2 LQKENI, per germline. Deletions cut 2 bases from V and 1 base from J, with 12 bases between. There are 16 residues in the CDR3. The CDR3 coding sequence is TGTGCCAGCTCACCAGGGGAGGGCAGGAGCAATCAGCCCCAGCATTTT. Residues: CASSPGEGRSNQPQHF.

This clonotype has more than one count but fewer than ten. The chain uses TRBV20-1 and TRBJ2-3; 7 bases are a match to TRBD2. There are 14 residues in the CDR3. From germline, CDR1 is DFQATT and CDR2 SNEGSKA (reference sequence). The CDR3 region is CSGIGRETEDTQYF. CDR3 bases: TGCAGCGGAATCGGGCGGGAGACAGAAGATACGCAGTATTTT.

There are a few counts of this clonotype. This chain uses TRBV29-1 with TRBJ1-1; possible D gene TRBD1, 5 bases. This CDR3 is 16 amino acids long. The V end was cut by 1 base, the J end by 3 bases, with 18 bases between. Germline V lookup: CDR1 SQVTM, CDR2 ANQGSEA. CDR3 in DNA: TGCAGCGTTGAAGCTGGGGCCGGGACTCTCGACACTGAAGCTTTCTTT. It yields the protein CSVEAGAGTLDTEAFF.

This chain links TRBV6-2 or TRBV6-3 with TRBJ1-6; 8 bases map to TRBD1. The germline CDR1 and CDR2 sequences are MNHEY and SVGEGT. This CDR3 is built from 14 residues. Trimming took 4 bases from V and 7 from J; bases not matched to a gene: 3. In DNA, the CDR3 is TGTGCCAGCAGTTGGACAGGGAGAAATTCACCCCTCCACTTT. This gives the protein CASSWTGRNSPLHF.

The V gene is TRBV20-1, the J gene TRBJ2-1; the match to TRBD1 covers 7 bases. J gave up 9 bases and V 6 bases, and 14 bases lay outside the gene matches. Germline V gene data show CDR1 as DFQATT and CDR2 as SNEGSKA (reference sequence). The CDR3 has 14 residues. The CDR3 bases are TGCAGTGCCGCGGAAAGGGGGCTAGGGGGTGAGCAGTTCTTC. It yields the protein CSAAERGLGGEQFF.

This rearrangement joins TRBV7-7 to TRBJ2-3; tentative D call: TRBD1 (5 bases). Trimming shortened V by 4 bases and J by 6 bases, and 14 bases separated the two germline ends. The CDR3 consists of 14 residues. CDR1 and CDR2 from the germline V gene are SSHAT and FNYEAQ (reference sequence). The CDR3 region is CASSSSGFGDTQYF. CDR3 in DNA: TGTGCCAGCAGCTCGTCAGGGTTCGGCGATACGCAGTATTTT.

This chain links TRBV6-5 with TRBJ2-2; 7 bases agree with TRBD1. V lost 5 bases to trimming and J lost 4 bases; unmatched junction nucleotides: 16. The CDR3 sequence is 18 residues long. CDR1 and CDR2 (germline): MNHEY, SVGAGI. CDR3 loop: CASSNRAVTGLGTGELFF. DNA of the CDR3: TGTGCCAGCAGTAACAGGGCCGTGACAGGGTTGGGCACCGGGGAGCTGTTTTTT.